Following are 2 T cell receptor beta chains from one sample sequenced in a study of blood T cell repertoires in COVID-19. Profiled with immunoSEQ multiplex PCR; TCRdb holds only in-frame clones, not every one. Among 70,000 or so clones listed, around four fifths were seen once. Source material: peripheral blood. The receptors were gathered from a human donor in a cohort sampled during active COVID-19.

This clone has only a few counts. The V gene is TRBV4-3, the J gene TRBJ1-6, with D possibly TRBD1 on 5 matching bases. Trimming shortened V by 0 bases and J by 9 bases, and 12 bases separated the two germline ends. Germline V CDR1 and CDR2: LGHNA, YSLEER. The CDR3 is 15 amino acids. The CDR3 nucleotides are TGCGCCAGCAGCCAAGAGACAGTGCGTAGTTCACCCCTCCACTTT. It yields the protein CASSQETVRSSPLHF.

A few counts support this clone. The CDR3 protein is CASSLSVARPQHF. As DNA, the CDR3 is TGTGCCAGCAGTTTATCTGTCGCGAGGCCCCAGCATTTT. The chain joins TRBV28 to TRBJ1-5; no firm D call. The CDR3 totals 13 residues. Germline assignment: CDR1 MDHEN and CDR2 SYDVKM. With 1 base removed from V and 9 bases from J, the gap between germline ends came to 10 bases.